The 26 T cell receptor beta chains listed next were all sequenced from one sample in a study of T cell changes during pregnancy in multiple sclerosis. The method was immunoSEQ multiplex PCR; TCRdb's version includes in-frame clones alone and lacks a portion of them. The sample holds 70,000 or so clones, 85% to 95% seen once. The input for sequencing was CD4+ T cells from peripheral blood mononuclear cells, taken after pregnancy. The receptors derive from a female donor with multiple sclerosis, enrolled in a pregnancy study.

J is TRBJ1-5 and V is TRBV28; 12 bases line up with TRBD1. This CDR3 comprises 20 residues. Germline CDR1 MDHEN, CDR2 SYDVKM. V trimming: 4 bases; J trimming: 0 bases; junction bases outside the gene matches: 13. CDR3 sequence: CASSSFGTGGLLGSNQPQHF. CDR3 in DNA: TGTGCCAGCAGTTCTTTCGGGACAGGGGGCCTCTTAGGTAGCAATCAGCCCCAGCATTTT.

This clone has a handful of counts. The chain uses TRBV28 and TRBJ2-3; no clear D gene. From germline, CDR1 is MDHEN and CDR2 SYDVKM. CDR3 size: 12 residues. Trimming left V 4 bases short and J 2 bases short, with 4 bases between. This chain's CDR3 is CASSSLTDTQYF. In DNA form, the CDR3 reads TGTGCCAGCAGTTCACTCACAGATACGCAGTATTTT. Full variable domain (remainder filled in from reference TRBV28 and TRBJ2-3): DVKVTQSSRYLVKRTGEKVFLECVQDMDHENMFWYRQDPGLGLRLIYFSYDVKMKEKGDIPEGYSVSREKKERFSLILESASTNQTSMYLCASSSLTDTQYFGPGTRLTVL.

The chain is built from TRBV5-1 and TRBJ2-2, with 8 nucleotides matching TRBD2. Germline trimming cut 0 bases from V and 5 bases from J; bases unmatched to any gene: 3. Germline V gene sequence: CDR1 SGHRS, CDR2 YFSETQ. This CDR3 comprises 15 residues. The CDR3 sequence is CASSLGTSRTGELFF. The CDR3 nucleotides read TGCGCCAGCAGCTTGGGGACTAGCCGGACCGGGGAGCTGTTTTTT.

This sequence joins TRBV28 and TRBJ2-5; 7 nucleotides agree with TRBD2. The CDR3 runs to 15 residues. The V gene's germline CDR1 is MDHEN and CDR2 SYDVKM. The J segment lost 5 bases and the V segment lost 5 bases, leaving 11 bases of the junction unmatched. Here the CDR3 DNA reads TGTGCCAGCAGTGTGGGGGGAGGGTTTATGGAGACCCAGTACTTC. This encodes CASSVGGGFMETQYF.

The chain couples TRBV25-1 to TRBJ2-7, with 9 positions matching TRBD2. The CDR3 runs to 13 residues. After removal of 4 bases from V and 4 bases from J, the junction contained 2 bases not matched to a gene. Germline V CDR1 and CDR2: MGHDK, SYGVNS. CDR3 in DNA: TGTGCCAGCAGTGTGGCGGGGGGGTACGAGCAGTACTTC. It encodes CASSVAGGYEQYF.

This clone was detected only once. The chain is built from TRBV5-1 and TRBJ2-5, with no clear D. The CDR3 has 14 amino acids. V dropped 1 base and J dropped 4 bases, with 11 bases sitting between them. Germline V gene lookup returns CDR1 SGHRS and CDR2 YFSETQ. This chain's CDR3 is CASSLNGGRETQYF. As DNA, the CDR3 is TGCGCCAGCAGCTTGAATGGTGGCAGAGAGACCCAGTACTTC.

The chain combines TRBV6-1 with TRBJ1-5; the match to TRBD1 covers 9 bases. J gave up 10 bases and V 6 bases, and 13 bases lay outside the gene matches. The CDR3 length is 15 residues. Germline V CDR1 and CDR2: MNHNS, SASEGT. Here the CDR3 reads CASSPKGTGTNPQHF. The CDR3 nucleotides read TGTGCCAGCAGCCCCAAGGGGACAGGGACTAATCCCCAGCATTTT.

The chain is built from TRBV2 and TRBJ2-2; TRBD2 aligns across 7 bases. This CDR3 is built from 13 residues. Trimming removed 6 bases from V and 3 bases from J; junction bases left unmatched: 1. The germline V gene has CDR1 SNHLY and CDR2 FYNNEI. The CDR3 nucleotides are TGTGCCAGCAGGGGGGGGTACACCGGGGAGCTGTTTTTT. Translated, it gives CASRGGYTGELFF.

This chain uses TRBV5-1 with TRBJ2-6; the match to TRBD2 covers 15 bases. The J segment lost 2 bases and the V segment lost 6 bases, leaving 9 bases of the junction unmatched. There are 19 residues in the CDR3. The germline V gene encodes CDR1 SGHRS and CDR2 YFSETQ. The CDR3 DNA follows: TGCGCCAGCACCCCGTGGACTAGCGGGAGGGGGACTGGGGCCAACGTCCTGACTTTC. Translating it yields CASTPWTSGRGTGANVLTF.

The DNA of the CDR3 is TGTGCCAGCTCACCGAGTTCAATATACGAGCAGTACTTC. Translated: CASSPSSIYEQYF. The chain carries TRBV18 and TRBJ2-7, with D uncertain. Looked up from germline, CDR1 is KGHSH and CDR2 is LQKENI. Trimming shortened V by 3 bases and J by 4 bases, and 10 bases separated the two germline ends. The CDR3 contains 13 residues.

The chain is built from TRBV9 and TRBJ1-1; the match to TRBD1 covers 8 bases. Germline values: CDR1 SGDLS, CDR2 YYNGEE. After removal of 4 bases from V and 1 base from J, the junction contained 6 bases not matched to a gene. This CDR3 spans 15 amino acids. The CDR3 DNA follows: TGTGCCAGCAGCACCTCAGGGGGCGGGAACACTGAAGCTTTCTTT. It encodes CASSTSGGGNTEAFF. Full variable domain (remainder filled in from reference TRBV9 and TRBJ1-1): DSGVTQTPKHLITATGQRVTLRCSPRSGDLSVYWYQQSLDQGLQFLIQYYNGEERAKGNILERFSAQQFPDLHSELNLSSLELGDSALYFCASSTSGGGNTEAFFGQGTRLTVV.

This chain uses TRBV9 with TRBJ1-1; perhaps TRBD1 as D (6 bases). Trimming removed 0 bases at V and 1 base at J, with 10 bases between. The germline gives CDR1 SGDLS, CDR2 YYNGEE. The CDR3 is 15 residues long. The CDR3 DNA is TGTGCCAGCAGCGTAGAGGGGGACACGAACACTGAAGCTTTCTTT. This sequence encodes CASSVEGDTNTEAFF. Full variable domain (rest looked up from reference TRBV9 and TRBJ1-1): DSGVTQTPKHLITATGQRVTLRCSPRSGDLSVYWYQQSLDQGLQFLIQYYNGEERAKGNILERFSAQQFPDLHSELNLSSLELGDSALYFCASSVEGDTNTEAFFGQGTRLTVV.

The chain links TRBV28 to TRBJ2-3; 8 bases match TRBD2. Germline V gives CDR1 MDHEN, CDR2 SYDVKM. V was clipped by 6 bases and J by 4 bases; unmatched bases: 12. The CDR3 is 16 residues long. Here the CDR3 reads CASSRHRGGLPDTQYF. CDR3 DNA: TGTGCCAGCAGCCGCCATCGGGGGGGGCTTCCAGATACGCAGTATTTT.

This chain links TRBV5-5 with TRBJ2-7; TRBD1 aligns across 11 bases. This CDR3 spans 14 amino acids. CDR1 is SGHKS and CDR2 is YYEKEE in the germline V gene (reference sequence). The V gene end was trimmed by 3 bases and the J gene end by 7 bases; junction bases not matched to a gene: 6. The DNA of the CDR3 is TGTGCCAGCAGCTGGGGGACAGGGGGATTTGAGCAGTACTTC. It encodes CASSWGTGGFEQYF.

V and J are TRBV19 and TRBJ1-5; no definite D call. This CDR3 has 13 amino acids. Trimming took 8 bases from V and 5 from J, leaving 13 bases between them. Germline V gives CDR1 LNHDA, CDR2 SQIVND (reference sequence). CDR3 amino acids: CASATAGYQPQHF. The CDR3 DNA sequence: TGTGCCAGTGCCACGGCGGGTTATCAGCCCCAGCATTTT.

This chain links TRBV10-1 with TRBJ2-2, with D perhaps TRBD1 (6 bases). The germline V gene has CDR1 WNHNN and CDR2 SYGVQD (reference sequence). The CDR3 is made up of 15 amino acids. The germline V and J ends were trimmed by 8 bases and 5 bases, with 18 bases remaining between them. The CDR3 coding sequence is TGCGCCAGCTCGTCCGGGACAAGAGGGACCGGGGAGCTGTTTTTT. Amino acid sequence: CASSSGTRGTGELFF.

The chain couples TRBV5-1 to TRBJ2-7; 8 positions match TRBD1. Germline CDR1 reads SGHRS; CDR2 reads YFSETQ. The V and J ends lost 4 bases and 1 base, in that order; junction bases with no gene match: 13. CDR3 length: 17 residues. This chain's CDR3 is CASSTLRQGLGSYEQYF. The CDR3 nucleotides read TGCGCCAGCAGCACCCTCCGACAGGGGTTGGGGTCCTACGAGCAGTACTTC.

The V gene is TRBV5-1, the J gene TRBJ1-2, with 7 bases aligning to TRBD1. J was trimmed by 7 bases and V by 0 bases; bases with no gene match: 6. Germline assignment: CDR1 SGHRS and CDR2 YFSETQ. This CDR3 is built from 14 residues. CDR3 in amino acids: CASSLALGGRGYTF. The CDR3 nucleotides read TGCGCCAGCAGCTTGGCATTAGGGGGCCGTGGCTACACCTTC.

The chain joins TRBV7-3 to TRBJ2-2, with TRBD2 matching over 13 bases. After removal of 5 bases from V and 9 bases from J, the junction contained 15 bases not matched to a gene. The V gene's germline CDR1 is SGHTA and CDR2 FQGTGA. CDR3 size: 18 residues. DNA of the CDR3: TGTGCCAGCAGCCGAAACCCAGCCGGGACTAGCGGGAAATGGGAGCTGTTTTTT. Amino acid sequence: CASSRNPAGTSGKWELFF.

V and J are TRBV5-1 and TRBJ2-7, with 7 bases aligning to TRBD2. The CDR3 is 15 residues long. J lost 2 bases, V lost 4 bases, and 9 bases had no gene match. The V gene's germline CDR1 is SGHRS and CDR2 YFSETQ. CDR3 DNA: TGCGCCAGCAGCCCCTCAGCGGGGCCCGCCTACGAGCAGTACTTC. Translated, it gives CASSPSAGPAYEQYF.

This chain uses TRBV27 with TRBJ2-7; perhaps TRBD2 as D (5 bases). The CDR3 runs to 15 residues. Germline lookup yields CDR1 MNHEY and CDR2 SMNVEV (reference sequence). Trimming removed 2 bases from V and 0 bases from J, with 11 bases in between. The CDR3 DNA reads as TGTGCCAGCAGTTTAGTCGGGGATAGCTCCTACGAGCAGTACTTC. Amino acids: CASSLVGDSSYEQYF.

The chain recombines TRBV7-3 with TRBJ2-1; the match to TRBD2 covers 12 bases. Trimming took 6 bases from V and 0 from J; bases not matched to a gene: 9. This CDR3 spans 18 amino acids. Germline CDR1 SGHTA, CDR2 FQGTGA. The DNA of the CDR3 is TGTGCCAGCAGTCTCCTAGCGGGGGGGCTAAGCTCCTACAATGAGCAGTTCTTC. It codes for CASSLLAGGLSSYNEQFF.

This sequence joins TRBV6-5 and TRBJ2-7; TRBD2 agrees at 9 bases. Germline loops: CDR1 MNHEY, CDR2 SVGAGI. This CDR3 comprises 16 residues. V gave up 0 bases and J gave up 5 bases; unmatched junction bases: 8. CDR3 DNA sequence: TGTGCCAGCAGTTACTCCTCCTTAGCGGGAGCCGACGAGCAGTACTTC. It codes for CASSYSSLAGADEQYF.

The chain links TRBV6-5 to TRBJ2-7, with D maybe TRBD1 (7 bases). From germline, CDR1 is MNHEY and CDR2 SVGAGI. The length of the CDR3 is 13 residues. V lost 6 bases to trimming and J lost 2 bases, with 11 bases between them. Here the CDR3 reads CASRQGGAYEQYF. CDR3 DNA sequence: TGTGCCAGCAGGCAGGGGGGAGCCTACGAGCAGTACTTC.

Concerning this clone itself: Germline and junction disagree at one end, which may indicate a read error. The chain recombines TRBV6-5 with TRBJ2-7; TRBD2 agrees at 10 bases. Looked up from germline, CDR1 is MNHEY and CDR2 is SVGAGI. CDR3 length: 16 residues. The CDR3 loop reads CASSYSGLAGAYGQYF. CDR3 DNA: TGTGCCAGCAGTTACTCAGGCCTAGCGGGGGCCTACGGGCAGTACTTC.

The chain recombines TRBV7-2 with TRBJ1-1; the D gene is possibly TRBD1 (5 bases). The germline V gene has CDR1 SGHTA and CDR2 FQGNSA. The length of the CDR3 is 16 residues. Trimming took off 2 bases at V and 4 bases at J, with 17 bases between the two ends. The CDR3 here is CASSLNLNGRATEAFF. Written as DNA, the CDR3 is TGTGCCAGCAGCTTAAACCTAAATGGCAGGGCCACTGAAGCTTTCTTT.